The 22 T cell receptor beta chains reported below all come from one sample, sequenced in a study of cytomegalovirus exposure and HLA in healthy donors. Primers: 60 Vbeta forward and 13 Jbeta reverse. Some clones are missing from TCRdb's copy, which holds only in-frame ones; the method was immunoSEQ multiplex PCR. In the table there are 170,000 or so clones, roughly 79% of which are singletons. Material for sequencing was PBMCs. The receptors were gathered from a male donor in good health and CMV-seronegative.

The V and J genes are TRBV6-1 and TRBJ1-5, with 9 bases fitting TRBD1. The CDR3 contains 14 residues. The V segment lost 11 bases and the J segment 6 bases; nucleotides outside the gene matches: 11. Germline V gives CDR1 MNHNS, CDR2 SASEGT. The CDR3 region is CASEYRDRVQPQHF. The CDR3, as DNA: TGTGCCTCGGAGTACCGGGACAGGGTTCAGCCCCAGCATTTT.

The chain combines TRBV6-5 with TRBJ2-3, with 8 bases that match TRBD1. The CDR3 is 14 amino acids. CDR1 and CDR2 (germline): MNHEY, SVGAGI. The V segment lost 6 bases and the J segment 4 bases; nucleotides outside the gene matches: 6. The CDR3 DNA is TGTGCCAGCAGCGACAGGGGATGGGCAGATACGCAGTATTTT. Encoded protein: CASSDRGWADTQYF.

The CDR3 DNA reads as TGTGCCAGCAGTTACAGCGGGGTCCTGGGCACTGAAGCTTTCTTT. Its translation is CASSYSGVLGTEAFF. The chain links TRBV6-5 to TRBJ1-1; D gene unclear. V was pared by 2 bases and J by 4 bases, with 14 bases between. The CDR3 length is 15 residues. Germline CDR1 and CDR2: MNHEY and SVGAGI.

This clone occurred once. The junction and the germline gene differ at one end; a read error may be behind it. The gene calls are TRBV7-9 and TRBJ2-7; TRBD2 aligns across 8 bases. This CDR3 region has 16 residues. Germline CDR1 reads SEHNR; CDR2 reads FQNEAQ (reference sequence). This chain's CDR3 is CSSSFSGGVHSYEQYF. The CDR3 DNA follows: TGTTCCAGCAGCTTTTCCGGGGGGGTCCACTCCTACGAGCAGTACTTC.

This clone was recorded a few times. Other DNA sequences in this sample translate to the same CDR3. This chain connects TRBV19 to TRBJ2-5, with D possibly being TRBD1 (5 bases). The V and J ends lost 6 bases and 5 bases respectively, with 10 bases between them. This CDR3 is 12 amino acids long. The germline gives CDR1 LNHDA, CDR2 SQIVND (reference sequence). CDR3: CASRQAGETQYF. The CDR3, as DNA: TGTGCCAGTAGACAGGCTGGGGAGACCCAGTACTTC. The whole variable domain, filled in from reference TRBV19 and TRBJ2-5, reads DGGITQSPKYLFRKEGQNVTLSCEQNLNHDAMYWYRQDPGQGLRLIYYSQIVNDFQKGDIAEGYSVSREKKESFPLTVTSAQKNPTAFYLCASRQAGETQYFGPGTRLLVL.

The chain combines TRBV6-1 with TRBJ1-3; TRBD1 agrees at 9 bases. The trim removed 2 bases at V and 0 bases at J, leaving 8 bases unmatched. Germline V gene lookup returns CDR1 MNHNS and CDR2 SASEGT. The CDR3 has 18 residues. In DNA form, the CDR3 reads TGTGCCAGCAGTGAACTTTCAAGGACAGGGGCCTCTGGAAACACCATATATTTT. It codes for CASSELSRTGASGNTIYF.

CDR3: CASSKPGLISYEQYF. The CDR3, as DNA: TGTGCCAGTAGTAAGCCGGGACTGATCTCCTACGAGCAGTACTTC. The rearrangement uses TRBV19 and TRBJ2-7; D possibly corresponds to TRBD2 (6 bases). Germline-derived CDR1 and CDR2 are LNHDA and SQIVND (reference sequence). The CDR3 has 15 residues. The germline V and J ends were trimmed by 4 bases and 0 bases, with 13 bases remaining between them.

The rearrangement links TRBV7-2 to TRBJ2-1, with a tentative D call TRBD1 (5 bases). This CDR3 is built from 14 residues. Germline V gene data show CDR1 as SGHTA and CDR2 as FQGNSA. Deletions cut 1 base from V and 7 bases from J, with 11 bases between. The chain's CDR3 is CASSLGSRVNEQFF. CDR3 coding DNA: TGTGCCAGCAGCTTAGGGAGCAGGGTTAATGAGCAGTTCTTC.

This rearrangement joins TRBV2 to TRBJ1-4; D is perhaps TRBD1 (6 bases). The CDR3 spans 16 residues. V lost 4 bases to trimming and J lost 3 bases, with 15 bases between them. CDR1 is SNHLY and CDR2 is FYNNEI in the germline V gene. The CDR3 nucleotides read TGTGCCAGCAGTGTGGGACAATCTGTGCCTAATGAAAAACTGTTTTTT. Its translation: CASSVGQSVPNEKLFF.

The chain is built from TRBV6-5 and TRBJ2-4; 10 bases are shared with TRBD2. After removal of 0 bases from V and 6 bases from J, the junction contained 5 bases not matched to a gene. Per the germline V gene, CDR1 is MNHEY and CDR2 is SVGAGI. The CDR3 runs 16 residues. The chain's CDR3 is CASSYSSGRARNIQYF. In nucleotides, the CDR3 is TGTGCCAGCAGTTACTCGAGCGGGAGGGCAAGAAACATTCAGTACTTC.

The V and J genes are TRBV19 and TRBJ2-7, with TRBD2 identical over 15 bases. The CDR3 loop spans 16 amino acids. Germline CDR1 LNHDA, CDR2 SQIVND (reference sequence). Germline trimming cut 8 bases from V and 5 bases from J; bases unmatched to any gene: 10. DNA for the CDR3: TGTGCCAGTGGGGGACTAGCGGGAGGAACTCAAGACGAGCAGTACTTC. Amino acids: CASGGLAGGTQDEQYF.

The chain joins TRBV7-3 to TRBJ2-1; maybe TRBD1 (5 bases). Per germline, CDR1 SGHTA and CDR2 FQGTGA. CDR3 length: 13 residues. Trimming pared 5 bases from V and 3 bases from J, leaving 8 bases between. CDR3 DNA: TGTGCCAGCAGCGCGACAGTCTACAATGAGCAGTTCTTC. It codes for CASSATVYNEQFF.

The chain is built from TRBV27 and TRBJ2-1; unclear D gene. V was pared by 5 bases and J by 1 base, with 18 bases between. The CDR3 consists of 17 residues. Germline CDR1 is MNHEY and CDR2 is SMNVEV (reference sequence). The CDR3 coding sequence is TGTGCCAGCAGTCCACACAGTAAAGTTAGATCCTACAATGAGCAGTTCTTC. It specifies CASSPHSKVRSYNEQFF.

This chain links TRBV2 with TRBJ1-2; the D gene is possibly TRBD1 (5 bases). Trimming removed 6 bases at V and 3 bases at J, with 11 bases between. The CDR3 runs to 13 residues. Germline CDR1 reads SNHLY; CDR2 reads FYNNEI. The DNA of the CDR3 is TGTGCCAGCAGCCTAACCAGGGACTATGGCTACACCTTC. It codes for CASSLTRDYGYTF.

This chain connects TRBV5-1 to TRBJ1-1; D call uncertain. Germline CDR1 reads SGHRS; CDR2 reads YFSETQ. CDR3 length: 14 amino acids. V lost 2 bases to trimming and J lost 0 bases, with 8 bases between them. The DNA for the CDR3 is TGCGCCAGCAGCTTATACAGACTGAACACTGAAGCTTTCTTT. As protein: CASSLYRLNTEAFF.

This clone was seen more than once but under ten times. CDR3 nucleotide sequence: TGTGCCAGCAGTGAAAGGGACAGTCCCCAGCATTTT. It is translated as CASSERDSPQHF. V and J are TRBV25-1 and TRBJ1-5; 7 bases fit TRBD1. CDR3 length equals 12 residues. Germline-derived CDR1 and CDR2 are MGHDK and SYGVNS. V lost 2 bases and J lost 10; bases outside the gene matches: 2. Full variable domain (missing parts from reference TRBV25-1 and TRBJ1-5): EADIYQTPRYLVIGTGKKITLECSQTMGHDKMYWYQQDPGMELHLIHYSYGVNSTEKGDLSSESTVSRIRTEHFPLTLESARPSHTSQYLCASSERDSPQHFGDGTRLSIL.

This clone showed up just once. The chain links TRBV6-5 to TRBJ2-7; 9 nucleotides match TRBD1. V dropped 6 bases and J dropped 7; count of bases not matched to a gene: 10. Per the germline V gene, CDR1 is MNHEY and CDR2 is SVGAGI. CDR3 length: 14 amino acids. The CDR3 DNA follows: TGTGCCAGCAGCTCCCCACAGGGGGCGGGAGAGCAGTACTTC. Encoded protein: CASSSPQGAGEQYF.

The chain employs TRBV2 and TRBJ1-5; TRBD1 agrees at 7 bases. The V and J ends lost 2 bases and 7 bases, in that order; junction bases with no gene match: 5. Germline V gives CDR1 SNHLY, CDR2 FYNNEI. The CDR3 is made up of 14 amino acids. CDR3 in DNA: TGTGCCAGCAGTGAAAGACAGGGTTGGCAGCCCCAGCATTTT. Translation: CASSERQGWQPQHF.

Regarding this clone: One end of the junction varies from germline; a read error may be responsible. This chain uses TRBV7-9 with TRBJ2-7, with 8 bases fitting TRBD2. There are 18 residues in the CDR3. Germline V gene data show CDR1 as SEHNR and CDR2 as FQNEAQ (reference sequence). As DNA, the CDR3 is TGTTCCAGCAGCTTAGTAGGTAGCGGGATCGAAAGATTCTACGAGCAGTACTTC. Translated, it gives CSSSLVGSGIERFYEQYF.

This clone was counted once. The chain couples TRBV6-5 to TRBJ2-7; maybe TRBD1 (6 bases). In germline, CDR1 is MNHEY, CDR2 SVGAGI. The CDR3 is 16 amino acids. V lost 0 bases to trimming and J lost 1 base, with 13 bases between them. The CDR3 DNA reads TGTGCCAGCAGTTACTCGATCTTGACAGGATCCTACGAGCAGTACTTC. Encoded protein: CASSYSILTGSYEQYF.

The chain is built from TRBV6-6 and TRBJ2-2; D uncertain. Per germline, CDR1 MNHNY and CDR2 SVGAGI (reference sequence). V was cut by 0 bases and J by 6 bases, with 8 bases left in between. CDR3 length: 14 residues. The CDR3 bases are TGTGCCAGCAGTTACTCGATGGGCTCCGGGGAGCTGTTTTTT. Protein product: CASSYSMGSGELFF.

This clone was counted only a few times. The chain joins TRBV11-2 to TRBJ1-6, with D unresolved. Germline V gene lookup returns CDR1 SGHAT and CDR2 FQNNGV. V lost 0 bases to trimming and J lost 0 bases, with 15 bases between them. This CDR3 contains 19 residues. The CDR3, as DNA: TGTGCCAGCAGCTTAGATCGGTACAGCCTTGCCTCCTATAATTCACCCCTCCACTTT. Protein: CASSLDRYSLASYNSPLHF.